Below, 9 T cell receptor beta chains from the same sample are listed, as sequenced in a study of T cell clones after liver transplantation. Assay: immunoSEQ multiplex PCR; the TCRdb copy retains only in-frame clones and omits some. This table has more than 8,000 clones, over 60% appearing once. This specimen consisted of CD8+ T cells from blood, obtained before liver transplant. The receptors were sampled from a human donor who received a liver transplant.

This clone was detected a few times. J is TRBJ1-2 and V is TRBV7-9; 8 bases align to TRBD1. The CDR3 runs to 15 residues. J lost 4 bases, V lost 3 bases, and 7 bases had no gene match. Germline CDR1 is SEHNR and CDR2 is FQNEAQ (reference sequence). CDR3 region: CASSLGQANFYGYTF. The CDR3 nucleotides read TGTGCCAGCAGCTTGGGACAGGCGAATTTCTATGGCTACACCTTC.

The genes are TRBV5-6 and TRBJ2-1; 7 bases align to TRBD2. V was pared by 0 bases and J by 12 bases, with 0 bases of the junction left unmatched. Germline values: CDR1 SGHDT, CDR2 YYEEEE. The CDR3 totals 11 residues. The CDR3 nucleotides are TGTGCCAGCAGCTTGGGCGGGGGGCAGTTCTTC. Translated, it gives CASSLGGGQFF.

The CDR3 nucleotides read TGTGCCAGCAGCTTAGCGGGACTATCCGCAGATACGCAGTATTTT. It codes for CASSLAGLSADTQYF. The rearrangement joins TRBV11-2 to TRBJ2-3; 7 bases map to TRBD2. With 1 base clipped from V and 4 bases from J, the junction kept 5 bases outside the gene matches. The CDR3 is 15 amino acids. CDR1 SGHAT and CDR2 FQNNGV come from the germline V gene.

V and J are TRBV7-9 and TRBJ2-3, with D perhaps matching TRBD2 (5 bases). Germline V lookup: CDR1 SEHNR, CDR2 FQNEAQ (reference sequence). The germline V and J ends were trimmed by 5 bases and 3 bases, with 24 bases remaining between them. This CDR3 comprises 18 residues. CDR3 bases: TGTGCCAGCAGCCCGCCCCAGCGACGTCACCGGAGGACAGATACGCAGTATTTT. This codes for CASSPPQRRHRRTDTQYF.

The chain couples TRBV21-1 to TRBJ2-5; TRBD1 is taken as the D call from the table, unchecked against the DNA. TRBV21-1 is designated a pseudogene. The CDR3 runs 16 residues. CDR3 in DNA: TGTGCCAGCAGCGGCCGGGACAGGGTATTGGTAGAGACCCAGTACTTC. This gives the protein CASSGRDRVLVETQYF.

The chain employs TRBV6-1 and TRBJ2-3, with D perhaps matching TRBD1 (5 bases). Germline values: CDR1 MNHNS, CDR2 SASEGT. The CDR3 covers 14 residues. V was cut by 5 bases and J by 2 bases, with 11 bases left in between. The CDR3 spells CASSTRQTTDTQYF. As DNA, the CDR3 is TGTGCCAGCAGTACCCGACAGACCACAGATACGCAGTATTTT.

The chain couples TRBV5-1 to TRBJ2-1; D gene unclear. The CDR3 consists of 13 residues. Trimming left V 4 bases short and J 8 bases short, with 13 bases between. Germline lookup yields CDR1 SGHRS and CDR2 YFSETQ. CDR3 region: CASSPEFHDEQFF. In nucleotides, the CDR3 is TGCGCCAGCAGCCCGGAATTCCACGATGAGCAGTTCTTC.

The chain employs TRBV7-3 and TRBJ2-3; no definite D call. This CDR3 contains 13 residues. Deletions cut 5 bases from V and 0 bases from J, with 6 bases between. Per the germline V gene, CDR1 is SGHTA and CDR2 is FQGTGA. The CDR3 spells CASSVFSTDTQYF. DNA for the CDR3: TGTGCCAGCAGCGTATTTAGCACAGATACGCAGTATTTT.

The CDR3 here is CASSVDSFNQPQHF. The CDR3 DNA reads as TGTGCCAGCAGCGTTGACAGCTTTAATCAGCCCCAGCATTTT. This chain connects TRBV5-5 to TRBJ1-5; tentatively, D is TRBD1 (5 bases). Germline assignment: CDR1 SGHKS and CDR2 YYEKEE (reference sequence). CDR3 length: 14 amino acids. Trimming cost V 4 bases and J 4 bases, with 12 bases left between them.